Included here is one T cell receptor (beta chain) sequence, with context. Antigen unknown. These data come from a study of shared clonotypes between healthy human individuals. Study results and limitations: Rarefaction exposed incomplete sorted-subset sequencing despite large depth. Memory subsets had estimated richness that was generally smaller than that of naive subsets.

Trimming stripped 0 bases from V and 8 bases from J, with 11 bases between. The CDR3 covers 14 residues. The germline CDR1 and CDR2 sequences are LNHNV and YYDKDF (reference sequence). Method: immunoSEQ multiplex PCR; TCRdb's copy keeps in-frame clones and lacks some. The sample includes some 1.1 million clones, 70% to 85% of them seen just once. The sequence came from a man aged 18 to 29 in good health. Some clones in this sample may be carry-over from other donors' samples. Sequenced material: memory CD4+ T cells from PBMCs. Indicated subset: CD45RA-negative fraction. The chain has TRBV15 and TRBJ2-1; TRBD2 is a possible D gene (6 bases). CDR3 bases: TGTGCCACCAGCAGAGACTTTACTAGCTATGAGCAGTTCTTC. Its protein is CATSRDFTSYEQFF.